Listed below are T cell receptor beta chains from one sample, sequenced in a study of cytomegalovirus exposure and HLA in healthy donors. Sequencing used immunoSEQ multiplex PCR; TCRdb keeps in-frame clones, though not all of them. The sample has under 200,000 clones; around 86% are singletons. The sequencing input was PBMCs. Receptor source: a human donor in good health. The CDR3 runs from the conserved cysteine through the conserved F or W. The D gene is left open where the match is weak. The size entry is marked missing in some rows and otherwise reads once, few, many or a size class.

abundance | j_gene | v_gene | d_gene | CDR3nt | CDR3aa
. | TRBJ2-7 | TRBV7-2 | . | TGTGCCAGCAGCTTAAAAGGGGGTCCCCACGAGCAGTACTTC | CASSLKGGPHEQYF
once | TRBJ2-7 | TRBV5-6 | . | TGTGCCAGCAGCTGGGGGGGGCTTTACTCCTACGAGCAGTACTTC | CASSWGGLYSYEQYF
. | TRBJ2-1 | TRBV5-4 | TRBD2 | TGTGCCAGCAGCTTAGGGACTAGCGGGGGGGCGGGGTACAATGAGCAGTTCTTC | CASSLGTSGGAGYNEQFF
few | TRBJ2-3 | TRBV13 | TRBD2 | TGTGCCAGCAGCCGCCAGCGGGGGGGTCCGAGCACAGATACGCAGTATTTT | CASSRQRGGPSTDTQYF
. | TRBJ1-2 | TRBV4-3 | . | TGCGCCAGCAGCCAAGATCTCCTGGACACAAGGTTAAAGCACTATGGCTACACCTTC | CASSQDLLDTRLKHYGYTF
few | TRBJ2-7 | TRBV7-2 | TRBD2 | TGTGCCAGCAGCGTTAGCGGGGGGGTAGAGCAGTACTTC | CASSVSGGVEQYF
. | TRBJ1-5 | TRBV11-2 | . | TGTGCCAGCAGCTACCATCTCGGGCAGCCCCAGCATTTT | CASSYHLGQPQHF
. | TRBJ1-6 | TRBV6-6 | TRBD1 | TGTGCCAGCACCCCGGACAGGAATAATTCACCCCTCCACTTT | CASTPDRNNSPLHF
. | TRBJ2-2 | TRBV6-5 | . | TGTGCCAGCAGCCCGATTGCAGGGACCGGGGAGCTGTTTTTT | CASSPIAGTGELFF
once | TRBJ1-1 | TRBV29-1 | TRBD1 | TGCAGCGTTGAGGCACCAGGACAGGGTGGTGCTGAAGCTTTCTTT | CSVEAPGQGGAEAFF
. | TRBJ2-3 | TRBV29-1 | TRBD2 | TGCAGCATTGAAAAGCGGGGGGGGGATACGCAGTATTTT | CSIEKRGGDTQYF
once | TRBJ2-7 | TRBV10-3 | TRBD1 | TGTGCCGTCCGAACCACAGGGGGCTCCTACGAGCAGTACTTC | CAVRTTGGSYEQYF
. | TRBJ2-7 | TRBV19 | . | TGTGCCAGCAGGGGCAGCTACGAGCAGTACTTC | CASRGSYEQYF
. | TRBJ2-1 | TRBV7-9 | . | TGTGCCAGCAGCTTAGTTCCAGGCAATGAGCAGTTCTTC | CASSLVPGNEQFF
. | TRBJ1-1 | TRBV5-1 | TRBD1 | TGCGCCAGCAGCTTGACCGAAGGGACAGGGGAGGCTTTCTTT | CASSLTEGTGEAFF
. | TRBJ2-2 | TRBV7-6 | TRBD2 | TGTGCCAGCAGCTCCCCTTCGGGACTAGCGGTCTTTGGCACCGGGGAGCTGTTTTTT | CASSSPSGLAVFGTGELFF
. | TRBJ2-7 | TRBV10-1 | TRBD1 | TGCGCCAGCAGCAAGAGCCCGGGACAGGGGTTCGGCGAGCAGTACTTC | CASSKSPGQGFGEQYF
. | TRBJ1-2 | TRBV18 | TRBD1 | TGTGCCAGCTCACCACCGGGACAGGGAGCTGGCTACACCTTC | CASSPPGQGAGYTF
. | TRBJ1-5 | TRBV5-4 | . | TGTGCCAGCAGCTTGGCAGGGCTCAATCAGCCCCAGCATTTT | CASSLAGLNQPQHF
. | TRBJ2-1 | TRBV9 | TRBD2 | TGTGCCAGCAGCGTACTAGCGGGGACTGAGCAGTTCTTC | CASSVLAGTEQFF
. | TRBJ2-7 | TRBV11-2 | TRBD1 | TGTGCCAGCAGCTTAGGGACAGGAGCCTACGAGCAGTACTTC | CASSLGTGAYEQYF
once | TRBJ2-3 | TRBV7-3 | . | TGTGCCAGCAGCGTAGCGATGCGGGATACGCAGTATTTT | CASSVAMRDTQYF
. | TRBJ1-5 | TRBV10-3 | . | TGTGCCATCAGTGAGGCGGAGCAGCCCCAGCATTTT | CAISEAEQPQHF
. | TRBJ1-1 | TRBV18 | TRBD1 | TGTGCCAGCTCACCAGAGACAGGGGGTCTGGAAGCTTTCTTT | CASSPETGGLEAFF
. | TRBJ2-7 | TRBV6-5 | TRBD2 | TGTGCCAGCAGTGGGGGGGACCGAGCCTACGAGCAGTACTTC | CASSGGDRAYEQYF
. | TRBJ2-2 | TRBV25-1 | TRBD1 | TGTGCCAGCAGTTGGGGACAGGACACCGGGGAGCTGTTTTTT | CASSWGQDTGELFF
. | TRBJ2-1 | TRBV25-1 | . | TGTGCCAGCAGTGCCCGGGGGTTCACCTACAATGAGCAGTTCTTC | CASSARGFTYNEQFF
few | TRBJ2-5 | TRBV7-3 | TRBD2 | TGTGCCAGCAGCTTAATGGCTAGCGGGGGGGAGACCCAGTACTTC | CASSLMASGGETQYF
. | TRBJ2-5 | TRBV15 | TRBD2 | TGTGCCACCAGCAGAGGGACTAGCGGGGGGGCCTATGAGACCCAGTACTTC | CATSRGTSGGAYETQYF
. | TRBJ1-5 | TRBV12-5 | . | TGTGCTAGTGGTTTGATCGGGACTGCTGCTAATCAGCCCCAGCATTTT | CASGLIGTAANQPQHF
. | TRBJ2-1 | TRBV10-3 | . | TGTGCCGTCTCCGTCCCTTCCTACAATGAGCAGTTCTTC | CAVSVPSYNEQFF
. | TRBJ1-2 | TRBV23-1 | . | TGCGCCAGCAGTCAATGGAGGTTATATGGCTACACCTTC | CASSQWRLYGYTF
few | TRBJ2-3 | TRBV6-4 | . | TGTGCCAGCAGTCCCGGACAGTCCACAGATACGCAGTATTTT | CASSPGQSTDTQYF
. | TRBJ1-1 | TRBV14 | . | TGTGCCAGCAGCCTCCCGCGGGCTAACACTGAAGCTTTCTTT | CASSLPRANTEAFF
. | TRBJ1-1 | TRBV4-1 | TRBD1 | TGCGCCAGCAGCCAAGGGGACAGCCCCAACACTGAAGCTTTCTTT | CASSQGDSPNTEAFF
. | TRBJ2-5 | TRBV7-7 | . | TGTGCTAGCAGCTTAGGGGGTTTACGGGCGGGCGAGACCCAGTACTTC | CASSLGGLRAGETQYF
. | TRBJ1-3 | TRBV9 | . | TGTGCCAGCAGCGCGGACAGCTTTCTCTCTGGAAACACCATATATTTT | CASSADSFLSGNTIYF
. | TRBJ2-1 | TRBV6-1 | TRBD2 | TGTGCCAGCAGGGAAACGAACCGGGGGGGGAGATACAATGAGCAGTTCTTC | CASRETNRGGRYNEQFF
. | TRBJ1-1 | TRBV2 | TRBD1 | TGTGCCAGCAGTGAAAACATGGGACAGCTGAACACTGAAGCTTTCTTT | CASSENMGQLNTEAFF
. | TRBJ2-2 | TRBV2 | TRBD1 | TGTGCCAGCAGTGGGTCGGACAGGGGTTTTCCCGGGGAGCTGTTTTTT | CASSGSDRGFPGELFF
. | TRBJ1-2 | TRBV6-1 | TRBD1 | TGTGCCAGCAGGCCCGGGACAGGGGGCGATGGCTACACCTTC | CASRPGTGGDGYTF
. | TRBJ1-1 | TRBV23-1 | . | TGCGCCAGCAGTCAATCTGCGAGGGGGTTGGTGCCTGAAGCTTTCTTT | CASSQSARGLVPEAFF